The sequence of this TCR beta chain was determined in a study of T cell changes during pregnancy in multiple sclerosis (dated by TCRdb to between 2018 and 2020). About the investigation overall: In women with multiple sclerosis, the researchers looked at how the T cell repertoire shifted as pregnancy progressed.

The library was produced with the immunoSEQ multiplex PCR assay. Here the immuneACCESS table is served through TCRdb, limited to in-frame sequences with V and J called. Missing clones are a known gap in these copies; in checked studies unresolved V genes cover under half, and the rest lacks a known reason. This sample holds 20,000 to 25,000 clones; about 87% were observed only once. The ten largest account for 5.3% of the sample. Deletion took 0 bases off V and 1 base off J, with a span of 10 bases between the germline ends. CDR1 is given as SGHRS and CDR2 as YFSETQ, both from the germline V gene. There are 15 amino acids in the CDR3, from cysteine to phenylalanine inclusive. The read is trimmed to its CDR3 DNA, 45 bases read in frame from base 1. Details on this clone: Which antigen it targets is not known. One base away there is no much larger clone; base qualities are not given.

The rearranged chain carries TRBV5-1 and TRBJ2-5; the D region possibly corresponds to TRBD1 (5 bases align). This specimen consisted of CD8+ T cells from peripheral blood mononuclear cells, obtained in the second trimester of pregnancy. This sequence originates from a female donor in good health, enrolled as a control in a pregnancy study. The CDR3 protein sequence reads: CASSLARGLQETQYF. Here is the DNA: TGCGCCAGCAGCTTGGCTAGGGGCCTCCAAGAGACCCAGTACTTC.